These 7 T cell receptor beta chains were sequenced from one sample in a study of Graves' ophthalmopathy and Graves' hyperthyroidism. RNA transcripts yielded amplified TCR beta CDR3 regions. An initial RT-PCR round employing HTBI primers preceded a second-round multiplex PCR. TCRdb independently ran MiXCR on the multiplex PCR reads; one entry per CDR3 protein. The data hold over a million distinct CDR3 sequences, with about 35% observed a single time. The sequenced sample was peripheral blood or thyroid tissue (not recorded which). These receptors originate from an adult man with Graves' hyperthyroidism.

Comments on this clonotype: Lacking the conserved final phenylalanine or tryptophan, this CDR3 likely reflects a read error. It is unclear where the CDR3 begins or ends on the DNA, so no DNA is shown, and the CDR3 is as TCRdb lists it. The rearrangement links TRBV12-3 or TRBV12-4 to TRBJ1-6; TRBD1, the table's D call, was not compared with the DNA. The CDR3 has 13 amino acids, counting both end residues. The CDR3 reads CASSLGRGQPTNY.

This chain uses TRBV15 with TRBJ2-3, with D unresolved. Trimming removed 8 bases from V and 1 base from J, with 10 bases in between. This CDR3 is 13 amino acids long. CDR1 LNHNV and CDR2 YYDKDF come from the germline V gene (reference sequence). CDR3 amino acids: CATRNYRTDTQYF. In DNA, the CDR3 is TGTGCCACCCGTAACTACCGCACAGATACGCAGTATTTT. Full variable domain (remainder filled in from reference TRBV15 and TRBJ2-3): DAMVIQNPRYQVTQFGKPVTLSCSQTLNHNVMYWYQQKSSQAPKLLFHYYDKDFNNEADTPDNFQSRRPNTSFCFLDIRSPGLGDTAMYLCATRNYRTDTQYFGPGTRLTVL.

With regard to this clonotype: The germline gene is not matched at one end of the junction; a read error may be the cause. This chain joins TRBV10-3 and TRBJ2-7; possible D gene TRBD2, 7 bases. Germline values: CDR1 ENHRY, CDR2 SYGVKD. The CDR3 contains 16 residues. The CDR3 reads CASSFSRGALSYEQYF. The CDR3 nucleotides read TGTGCCAGCAGTTTCTCCCGGGGGGCGCTGAGTTACGAGCAGTACTTC.

This clonotype has only a few counts. The rearrangement links TRBV20-1 to TRBJ1-3; TRBD1 might be the D (6 bases). The length of the CDR3 is 14 residues. Germline V lookup: CDR1 DFQATT, CDR2 SNEGSKA (reference sequence). The V gene lost 5 bases and the J gene lost 2 bases, with 13 bases spanning the gap. The CDR3 protein is CSAYDRITGNTIYF. In DNA form, the CDR3 reads TGCAGTGCTTACGACAGGATAACTGGAAACACCATATATTTT.

As to this clonotype: A much more abundant neighbour one base away suggests this may be a read error. In this CDR3 the conserved last residue, phenylalanine or tryptophan, is missing, so a read error is likely. The rearrangement joins TRBV11-2 to TRBJ1-4; D is uncertain. V gave up 1 base and J gave up 6 bases, with 6 bases separating them. The CDR3 has 13 amino acids. The germline V gene has CDR1 SGHAT and CDR2 FQNNGV. CDR3 coding DNA: TGTGCCAGCAGCTTAGTAAGGGATGAAAAACTGTTTTCT. Translated: CASSLVRDEKLFS.

This chain joins TRBV10-3 and TRBJ1-5, with D possibly matching TRBD1 (6 bases). The CDR3 runs 15 residues. Germline V gene lookup returns CDR1 ENHRY and CDR2 SYGVKD. The V end lost 6 bases, the J end lost 2 bases, and 14 bases lay between the germline ends. This CDR3 is CAISGNRVGNQPQHF. For the CDR3, the DNA is TGTGCCATCAGCGGGAACAGGGTGGGCAATCAGCCCCAGCATTTT.

In this sample, this clonotype turned up a few times. This chain's CDR3 is CASSVRDRLVRSNQPQHF. The CDR3 coding sequence is TGTGCCAGTAGTGTCCGGGACAGGTTAGTGCGGAGCAATCAGCCCCAGCATTTT. V is TRBV19 and J is TRBJ1-5; 8 bases align to TRBD1. V was clipped by 5 bases and J by 1 base; unmatched bases: 13. CDR1 and CDR2 from the germline V gene are LNHDA and SQIVND (reference sequence). The length of the CDR3 is 18 residues. Filled out from reference TRBV19 and TRBJ1-5, the complete variable domain reads DGGITQSPKYLFRKEGQNVTLSCEQNLNHDAMYWYRQDPGQGLRLIYYSQIVNDFQKGDIAEGYSVSREKKESFPLTVTSAQKNPTAFYLCASSVRDRLVRSNQPQHFGDGTRLSIL.